This TCR beta chain appears in the sequencing data of a study of regulatory T cells in long-lasting Graves disease. CDR3-region Arm-PCR and iRepertoire HTBI primers produced the TCR beta libraries. TCRdb re-analysed the multiplex PCR reads in MiXCR, keeping a single row per CDR3 protein. The sample contains about 310,000 distinct CDR3 sequences, 15% to 20% of which appear only once. Trimming cost V 3 bases and J 0 bases; bases outside gene matches: 0. The CDR3 contains 15 residues. Germline V CDR1 and CDR2: SGDLS, YYNGEE. On this clonotype: It is likely a read error: a sequence one base away is far more abundant.

Time point given: newly diagnosed GD, antithyroid drugs for less than 3 months. After RNA was extracted from PBMCs, the TCR library was made from it. Patients were enrolled at an endocrinology department in Xi'an, China. This clonotype was obtained from a female donor with Graves disease. The chain employs TRBV9 and TRBJ2-2; 9 nucleotides match TRBD1. Material: peripheral blood mononuclear cells (PBMCs), obtained at new diagnosis, from a patient treated with antithyroid drugs. The CDR3 reads CASSGQGANTGELFF. The CDR3 DNA reads TGTGCCAGCAGCGGACAGGGGGCGAACACCGGGGAGCTGTTTTTT. Drawing the rest from reference TRBV9 and TRBJ2-2, the complete variable domain is DSGVTQTPKHLITATGQRVTLRCSPRSGDLSVYWYQQSLDQGLQFLIQYYNGEERAKGNILERFSAQQFPDLHSELNLSSLELGDSALYFCASSGQGANTGELFFGEGSRLTVL.